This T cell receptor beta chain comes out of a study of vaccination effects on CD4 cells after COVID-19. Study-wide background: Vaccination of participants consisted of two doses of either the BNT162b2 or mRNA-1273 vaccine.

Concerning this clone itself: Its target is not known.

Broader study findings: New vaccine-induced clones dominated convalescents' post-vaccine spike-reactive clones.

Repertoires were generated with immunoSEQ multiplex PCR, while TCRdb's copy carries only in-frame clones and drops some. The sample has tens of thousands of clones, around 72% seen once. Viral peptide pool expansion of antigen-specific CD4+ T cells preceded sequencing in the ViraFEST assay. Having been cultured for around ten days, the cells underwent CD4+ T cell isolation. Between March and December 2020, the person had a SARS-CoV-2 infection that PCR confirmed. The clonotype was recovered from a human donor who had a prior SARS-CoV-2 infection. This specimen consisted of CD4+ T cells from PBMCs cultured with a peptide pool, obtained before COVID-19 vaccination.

CDR3 residues: CASSRAGGVSSYEQYF. DNA of the CDR3: TGTGCCAGCAGTCGAGCGGGGGGGGTGAGCTCCTACGAGCAGTACTTC. This chain uses TRBV6-2 or TRBV6-3 with TRBJ2-7; 10 bases map to TRBD2. With V trimmed by 5 bases and J by 0 bases, 7 bases remained unmatched. CDR1 MNHEY and CDR2 SVGEGT come from the germline V gene. The CDR3 extends over 16 amino acids.